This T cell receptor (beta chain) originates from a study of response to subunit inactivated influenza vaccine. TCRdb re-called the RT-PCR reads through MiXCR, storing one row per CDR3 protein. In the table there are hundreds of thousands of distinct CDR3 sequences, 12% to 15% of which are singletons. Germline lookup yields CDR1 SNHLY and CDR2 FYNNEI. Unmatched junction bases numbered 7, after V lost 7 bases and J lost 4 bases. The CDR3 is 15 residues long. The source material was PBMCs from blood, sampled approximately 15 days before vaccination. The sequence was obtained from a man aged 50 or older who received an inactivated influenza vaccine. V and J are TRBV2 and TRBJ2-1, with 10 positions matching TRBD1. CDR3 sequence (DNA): TGTGCCAGCAACTCAGGGGGACAGGGGTACAATGAGCAGTTCTTC. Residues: CASNSGGQGYNEQFF.